Only one count was recorded for the clone carrying this T cell receptor (beta chain). Its specificity is not known. V lost 4 bases, J lost 5 bases, and 20 bases lay in between. The CDR3 has 17 residues. Germline values: CDR1 SGHVS, CDR2 FNYEAQ. These data are taken from a study of shared clonotypes between healthy human individuals. General study results and limits: Shared across a few donors were around 5% of the naive CD4 clonotypes. Sequencing depth was expected to affect clonotype sharing among donors. All-four-donor shared clonotypes had higher generation probabilities than non-shared clonotypes did.

Here immunoSEQ multiplex PCR was the method, and the copy in TCRdb shows in-frame clones only, minus some. The sample holds about 2,100,000 clones, under 95% seen once. Naivety among CD8 cells was defined by CD45RO negativity and positive CCR7 selection, thereby excluding terminally differentiated effector memory CD45RA+ cells. The sequence derives from a man aged 18 to 29 in good health. Some clones in this sample may be carry-over from other donors' samples. The chain carries TRBV7-6 and TRBJ1-4, with D possibly being TRBD1 (6 bases). The sample was naive CD8+ T cells from PBMCs. The CDR3 bases are TGTGCCAGCAGCTCTTTCACGGGGGCCGCGGCGAATGAAAAACTGTTTTTT. Its protein is CASSSFTGAAANEKLFF.